This TCR beta chain was sequenced during a study of OX40 agonist ivuxolimab in advanced cancers. Study-wide background: Patients received ivuxolimab, an agonistic anti-OX40 (CD134) antibody. Six ivuxolimab dose levels, 0.01 to 10 mg/kg, were given intravenously every 2 weeks. Regarding the study as a whole: Near-lowest levels of clonal expansion characterized partial responders at 0.1-3.0 mg/kg. The antigen specificity of the peripheral T cells (those that were expanded) was not determined.

Sequencing used immunoSEQ multiplex PCR; TCRdb keeps in-frame clones, though not all of them. The table has tens of thousands of clones, around 80% seen once. V was shortened by 4 bases and J by 2 bases, with 12 bases between the two germline ends. The CDR3 sequence is 14 residues long. CDR1 and CDR2 (germline): MNHNS, SASEGT. As for this clone: The antigen is unknown.

Sample: CD4+ or CD8+ T cells sorted from blood, taken in a trial of the OX40 agonist ivuxolimab. The chain employs TRBV6-1 and TRBJ2-7; no clear D. The receptor comes from an adult with an advanced solid tumor such as melanoma, head and neck, liver or kidney cancer. CDR3 in DNA: TGTGCCAGCAGTGTAGGGCCTAGTACCTACGAGCAGTACTTC. Residues: CASSVGPSTYEQYF.